One sample yielded the 30 T cell receptor beta chains listed below, sequenced in a study of cytomegalovirus exposure and HLA in healthy donors. The PCR made use of 60 Vbeta and 13 Jbeta primers. Clones were read by immunoSEQ multiplex PCR, and TCRdb kept only the in-frame ones, dropping some. Of about 40,000 clones in the sample, 55% to 75% are singletons; the top ten hold about 12%. The sequencing sample was made of PBMCs. These receptors were taken from a man in his sixties in good health and CMV-seropositive.

The table lists this clone with a few counts. This chain connects TRBV19 to TRBJ1-5; D is uncertain. The CDR3 totals 12 residues. Germline V CDR1 and CDR2: LNHDA, SQIVND (reference sequence). V dropped 5 bases and J dropped 7 bases, with 9 bases sitting between them. The CDR3 nucleotides read TGTGCCAGTAGTGACTTGGAACAGCCCCAGCATTTT. Amino acid sequence: CASSDLEQPQHF.

The chain couples TRBV6-5 to TRBJ2-2; possible D gene TRBD2, 7 bases. V was trimmed by 6 bases and J by 10 bases, leaving 15 bases between them. The CDR3 loop spans 13 amino acids. Germline CDR1 MNHEY, CDR2 SVGAGI. DNA for the CDR3: TGTGCCAGCAGGCACAGGGAGGGTGTGGAGCTGTTTTTT. Protein product: CASRHREGVELFF.

The rearrangement links TRBV6-5 to TRBJ1-3; tentatively, D is TRBD1 (6 bases). Germline CDR1 is MNHEY and CDR2 is SVGAGI. The CDR3 is made up of 13 amino acids. V was trimmed by 6 bases and J by 0 bases, leaving 6 bases between them. CDR3 sequence reads: CASRDSSGNTIYF. The CDR3 nucleotides read TGTGCCAGCAGGGACAGCTCTGGAAACACCATATATTTT.

V is TRBV6-5 and J is TRBJ2-1, with 7 bases lining up with TRBD2. Germline trimming cut 6 bases from V and 8 bases from J; bases unmatched to any gene: 10. The CDR3 has 14 amino acids. Germline values: CDR1 MNHEY, CDR2 SVGAGI. The CDR3 region has the DNA TGTGCCAGCAGCCATAGACTAGCCCGAGATGAGCAGTTCTTC. Encoded protein: CASSHRLARDEQFF.

This clone was seen a handful of times. This chain uses TRBV29-1 with TRBJ1-2; D unresolved. This CDR3 is built from 12 residues. From germline, CDR1 is SQVTM and CDR2 ANQGSEA. V lost 4 bases, J lost 2 bases, and 8 bases lay in between. CDR3 sequence: CSVVMENYGYTF. CDR3 bases: TGCAGCGTTGTTATGGAGAACTATGGCTACACCTTC.

This chain uses TRBV30 with TRBJ1-2; unclear D gene. The CDR3 consists of 14 residues. The V end was cut by 1 base, the J end by 2 bases, with 11 bases between. CDR1 and CDR2 (germline): GTSNPN, SVGIG (reference sequence). CDR3 nucleotides: TGTGCCTGGAGTGAGCCCATCGGGAACTATGGCTACACCTTC. Its translation: CAWSEPIGNYGYTF.

The chain combines TRBV29-1 with TRBJ1-1; 9 bases map to TRBD1. Germline V CDR1 and CDR2: SQVTM, ANQGSEA. After removal of 5 bases from V and 3 bases from J, the junction contained 4 bases not matched to a gene. The CDR3 has 13 amino acids. CDR3 amino acids: CSVWDREYTEAFF. CDR3 sequence (DNA): TGCAGCGTTTGGGACAGGGAGTACACTGAAGCTTTCTTT.

The chain has TRBV30 and TRBJ1-2; weak D call: TRBD1 (5 bases). V was pared by 1 base and J by 8 bases, with 17 bases between. Germline values: CDR1 GTSNPN, CDR2 SVGIG (reference sequence). The CDR3 runs 14 residues. CDR3 in DNA: TGTGCCTGGAGTGGATTAGGACATCTTTCCGGCTACACCTTC. Translated: CAWSGLGHLSGYTF.

V and J are TRBV7-9 and TRBJ2-1; D not certain. The V and J ends lost 0 bases and 4 bases respectively, with 7 bases between them. Germline V gene data show CDR1 as SEHNR and CDR2 as FQNEAQ (reference sequence). This CDR3 has 14 residues. CDR3 sequence: CASSLAPGYNEQFF. The CDR3 DNA reads TGTGCCAGCAGCTTAGCGCCCGGGTACAATGAGCAGTTCTTC.

The chain joins TRBV19 to TRBJ2-1, with 10 bases matching TRBD2. Germline V gives CDR1 LNHDA, CDR2 SQIVND (reference sequence). V lost 6 bases, J lost 5 bases, and 4 bases stayed unmatched. This CDR3 has 14 residues. CDR3 DNA: TGTGCCAGTAGACTAGCGGGGACCCACAATGAGCAGTTCTTC. Residues: CASRLAGTHNEQFF.

The chain uses TRBV6-6 and TRBJ2-2; TRBD2 matches 7 bases. From germline, CDR1 is MNHNY and CDR2 SVGAGI (reference sequence). The CDR3 contains 15 residues. Trimming took 6 bases from V and 5 from J; bases not matched to a gene: 9. CDR3 residues: CASRPSGIGTGELFF. DNA for the CDR3: TGTGCCAGCAGACCCAGCGGGATAGGAACCGGGGAGCTGTTTTTT.

J is TRBJ2-7 and V is TRBV9; 9 bases are shared with TRBD1. The CDR3 sequence is 13 residues long. Per germline, CDR1 SGDLS and CDR2 YYNGEE. J gave up 6 bases and V 3 bases, and 4 bases lay outside the gene matches. This chain's CDR3 is CASSGGQGSEQYF. The CDR3 DNA is TGTGCCAGCAGCGGAGGACAGGGGAGCGAGCAGTACTTC. Drawing the rest from reference TRBV9 and TRBJ2-7, the complete variable domain is DSGVTQTPKHLITATGQRVTLRCSPRSGDLSVYWYQQSLDQGLQFLIQYYNGEERAKGNILERFSAQQFPDLHSELNLSSLELGDSALYFCASSGGQGSEQYFGPGTRLTVT.

The V gene is TRBV5-1, the J gene TRBJ2-7, with TRBD2 matching 8 bases. V trimming: 0 bases; J trimming: 1 base; junction bases outside the gene matches: 9. CDR3 size: 17 residues. Germline V gives CDR1 SGHRS, CDR2 YFSETQ. The CDR3 region has the DNA TGCGCCAGCAGCTTGGGGCCTAGCGGGCGAATATCCTACGAGCAGTACTTC. It codes for CASSLGPSGRISYEQYF.

The chain is built from TRBV5-1 and TRBJ2-3, with TRBD2 matching over 12 bases. CDR3 length: 17 amino acids. Germline V CDR1 and CDR2: SGHRS, YFSETQ. V was pared by 0 bases and J by 5 bases, with 7 bases of the junction left unmatched. For the CDR3, the DNA is TGCGCCAGCAGCTTGGCCGTGACTAGCGGGAGCGGAGATACGCAGTATTTT. As protein: CASSLAVTSGSGDTQYF.

V usage is TRBV5-4 and J usage is TRBJ2-5, with 9 bases lining up with TRBD1. Germline V lookup: CDR1 SGHNT, CDR2 YYREEE (reference sequence). The CDR3 totals 14 residues. The V gene end was trimmed by 6 bases and the J gene end by 4 bases; junction bases not matched to a gene: 7. The CDR3 nucleotides are TGTGCCAGCAACAACCGGGACAGGGTAGAGACCCAGTACTTC. Translated: CASNNRDRVETQYF. Using reference TRBV5-4 and TRBJ2-5 for the parts outside the CDR3, the full variable domain is ETGVTQSPTHLIKTRGQQVTLRCSSQSGHNTVSWYQQALGQGPQFIFQYYREEENGRGNFPPRFSGLQFPNYSSELNVNALELDDSALYLCASNNRDRVETQYFGPGTRLLVL.

The chain is built from TRBV25-1 and TRBJ2-1; 7 bases agree with TRBD2. J lost 3 bases, V lost 3 bases, and 14 bases had no gene match. Germline lookup yields CDR1 MGHDK and CDR2 SYGVNS. The length of the CDR3 is 18 residues. The CDR3 sequence is CASSDFSGGVENYNEQFF. CDR3 nucleotide sequence: TGTGCCAGCAGTGATTTTTCGGGAGGAGTGGAGAACTACAATGAGCAGTTCTTC.

Sample share makes this clone medium-sized. The gene calls are TRBV7-9 and TRBJ1-4; possibly TRBD1 for D (5 bases). Germline V gives CDR1 SEHNR, CDR2 FQNEAQ (reference sequence). Trimming removed 4 bases from V and 5 bases from J, with 17 bases in between. The CDR3 totals 16 residues. The CDR3 nucleotides read TGTGCCAGCAGCTCAAGTGGGGCAGCTACAAATGAAAAACTGTTTTTT. Its translation is CASSSSGAATNEKLFF. Variable domain in full (rest from reference TRBV7-9 and TRBJ1-4): DTGVSQNPRHKITKRGQNVTFRCDPISEHNRLYWYRQTLGQGPEFLTYFQNEAQLEKSRLLSDRFSAERPKGSFSTLEIQRTEQGDSAMYLCASSSSGAATNEKLFFGSGTQLSVL.

In DNA, the CDR3 is TGTGCCAGCACAGATGAGGACAGGGGACTGGAGACCCAGTACTTC. This encodes CASTDEDRGLETQYF. The chain links TRBV2 to TRBJ2-5; 9 bases fit TRBD1. Looked up from germline, CDR1 is SNHLY and CDR2 is FYNNEI. This CDR3 comprises 15 residues. J was trimmed by 5 bases and V by 7 bases; bases with no gene match: 11.

J is TRBJ2-5 and V is TRBV28; possibly TRBD2 for D (5 bases). The CDR3 extends over 13 amino acids. Per germline, CDR1 MDHEN and CDR2 SYDVKM. V dropped 3 bases and J dropped 0 bases, with 5 bases sitting between them. CDR3 in amino acids: CASSFSDQETQYF. The CDR3 region has the DNA TGTGCCAGCAGTTTTAGCGACCAAGAGACCCAGTACTTC.

The V call is TRBV7-8, the J call TRBJ2-5, with D maybe TRBD1 (6 bases). The DNA end is more similar to TRBJ2-7, so the J call may be wrong. Germline assignment: CDR1 SGHVS and CDR2 FQNEAQ. The length of the CDR3 is 14 residues. CDR3 sequence reads: CASSLSQGPYEQYF. CDR3 bases: TGTGCCAGCAGCTTAAGTCAGGGGCCCTACGAGCAGTACTTC.

V is TRBV5-1 and J is TRBJ1-2; 11 nucleotides align to TRBD1. V was clipped by 1 base and J by 4 bases; unmatched bases: 3. The CDR3 has 15 residues. The germline CDR1 and CDR2 sequences are SGHRS and YFSETQ. CDR3 protein: CASSLWTGGGYGYTF. The CDR3 bases are TGCGCCAGCAGCTTGTGGACAGGGGGCGGCTATGGCTACACCTTC. The full variable domain, rest sourced from reference TRBV5-1 and TRBJ1-2, is KAGVTQTPRYLIKTRGQQVTLSCSPISGHRSVSWYQQTPGQGLQFLFEYFSETQRNKGNFPGRFSGRQFSNSRSEMNVSTLELGDSALYLCASSLWTGGGYGYTFGSGTRLTVV.

This rearrangement joins TRBV6-1 to TRBJ2-4; D is perhaps TRBD2 (6 bases). V dropped 0 bases and J dropped 1 base, with 25 bases sitting between them. This CDR3 has 21 residues. In germline, CDR1 is MNHNS, CDR2 SASEGT. The CDR3 DNA is TGTGCCAGCAGTGAAGCGCTTCTCGCAAGCAGGAGGGCCCCGGCCAAAAACATTCAGTACTTC. Translating gives CASSEALLASRRAPAKNIQYF.

This clone was found a few times. The genes are TRBV11-2 and TRBJ1-1; tentative D call: TRBD1 (5 bases). The V gene's germline CDR1 is SGHAT and CDR2 FQNNGV. The V gene lost 1 base and the J gene lost 6 bases, with 12 bases spanning the gap. This CDR3 comprises 14 residues. The CDR3 DNA is TGTGCCAGCAGCTTAGCCGCAGGGTCCGCTGAAGCTTTCTTT. This encodes CASSLAAGSAEAFF.

This CDR3 is CSVEAGSTDTQYF. The CDR3 DNA follows: TGCAGCGTTGAAGCGGGAAGCACAGATACGCAGTATTTT. This chain connects TRBV29-1 to TRBJ2-3; D possibly corresponds to TRBD2 (5 bases). CDR3 size: 13 residues. The V end lost 1 base, the J end lost 0 bases, and 5 bases lay between the germline ends. Germline CDR1 and CDR2: SQVTM and ANQGSEA.

The chain joins TRBV6-4 to TRBJ1-2; D gene ambiguous. The CDR3 spans 14 residues. CDR1 is MRHNA, CDR2 SNTAGT, per germline. Trimming removed 4 bases at V and 0 bases at J, with 9 bases between. The DNA for the CDR3 is TGTGCCAGCAGTGCCCAGGCCGCTAACTATGGCTACACCTTC. Translated, it gives CASSAQAANYGYTF.

This clone has just one count. V and J are TRBV7-2 and TRBJ2-3; 11 bases line up with TRBD2. The CDR3 extends over 15 amino acids. Unmatched junction bases numbered 9, after V lost 5 bases and J lost 8 bases. CDR1 SGHTA and CDR2 FQGNSA come from the germline V gene. The CDR3, as DNA: TGTGCCAGCAGCGCCACTAGCGGGAGTTCGGCTACGCAGTATTTT. It encodes CASSATSGSSATQYF.

This chain joins TRBV2 and TRBJ2-2; a weak D match, TRBD2 (6 bases). The CDR3 spans 15 residues. V lost 4 bases, J lost 2 bases, and 11 bases lay in between. Per the germline V gene, CDR1 is SNHLY and CDR2 is FYNNEI. The CDR3 coding sequence is TGTGCCAGCAGTGTTCGGGAGATAAACACCGGGGAGCTGTTTTTT. This encodes CASSVREINTGELFF.

The chain couples TRBV5-1 to TRBJ2-1; a possible D gene is TRBD1 (6 bases). Germline V gene lookup returns CDR1 SGHRS and CDR2 YFSETQ. This CDR3 has 15 residues. Trimming took off 4 bases at V and 4 bases at J, with 15 bases between the two ends. CDR3 nucleotides: TGCGCCAGCAGCCCGGGACAAGGGCTATACAATGAGCAGTTCTTC. Translating gives CASSPGQGLYNEQFF. The whole variable domain, filled in from reference TRBV5-1 and TRBJ2-1, reads KAGVTQTPRYLIKTRGQQVTLSCSPISGHRSVSWYQQTPGQGLQFLFEYFSETQRNKGNFPGRFSGRQFSNSRSEMNVSTLELGDSALYLCASSPGQGLYNEQFFGPGTRLTVL.

V is TRBV7-9 and J is TRBJ2-5; TRBD2 agrees at 9 bases. CDR1 and CDR2 (germline): SEHNR, FQNEAQ (reference sequence). The CDR3 totals 16 residues. V trimming: 2 bases; J trimming: 4 bases; junction bases outside the gene matches: 8. CDR3 protein: CASSLWVAGVGETQYF. CDR3 nucleotides: TGTGCCAGCAGCTTATGGGTAGCGGGAGTGGGAGAGACCCAGTACTTC.

The gene calls are TRBV11-2 and TRBJ1-1; a weak D match, TRBD1 (6 bases). The germline CDR1 and CDR2 sequences are SGHAT and FQNNGV. The CDR3 loop spans 16 amino acids. Trimming removed 2 bases at V and 1 base at J, with 14 bases between. The CDR3 DNA reads TGTGCCAGCAGCTTACCTTGGACAGTCGGGAACACTGAAGCTTTCTTT. Residues: CASSLPWTVGNTEAFF.